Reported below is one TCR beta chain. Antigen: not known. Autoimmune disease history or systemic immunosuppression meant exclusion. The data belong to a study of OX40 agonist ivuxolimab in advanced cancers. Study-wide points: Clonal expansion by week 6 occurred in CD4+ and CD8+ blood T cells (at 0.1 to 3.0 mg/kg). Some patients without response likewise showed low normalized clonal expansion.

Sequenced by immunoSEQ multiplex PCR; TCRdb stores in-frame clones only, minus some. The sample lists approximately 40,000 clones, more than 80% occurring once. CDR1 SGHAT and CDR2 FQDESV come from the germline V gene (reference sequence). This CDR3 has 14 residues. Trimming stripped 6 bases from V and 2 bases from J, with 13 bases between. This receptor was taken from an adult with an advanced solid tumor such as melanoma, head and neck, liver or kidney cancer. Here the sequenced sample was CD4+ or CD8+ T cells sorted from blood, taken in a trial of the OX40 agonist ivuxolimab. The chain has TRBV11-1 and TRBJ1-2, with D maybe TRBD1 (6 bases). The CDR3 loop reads CASRSTGLNYGYTF. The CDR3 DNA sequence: TGTGCCAGCAGATCAACAGGGCTAAACTATGGCTACACCTTC.